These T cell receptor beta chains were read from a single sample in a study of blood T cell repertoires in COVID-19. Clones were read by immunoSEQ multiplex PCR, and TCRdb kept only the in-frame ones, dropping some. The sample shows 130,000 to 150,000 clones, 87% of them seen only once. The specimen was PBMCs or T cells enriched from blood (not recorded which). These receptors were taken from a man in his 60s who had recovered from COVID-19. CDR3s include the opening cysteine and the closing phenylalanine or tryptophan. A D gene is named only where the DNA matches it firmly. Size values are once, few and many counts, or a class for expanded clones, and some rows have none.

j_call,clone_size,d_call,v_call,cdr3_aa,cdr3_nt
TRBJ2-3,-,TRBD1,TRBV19,CASSIAQGAVDTQYF,TGTGCCAGTAGTATCGCTCAGGGGGCGGTAGATACGCAGTATTTT
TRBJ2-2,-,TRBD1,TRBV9,CASSGGTGGTGELFF,TGTGCCAGCAGCGGAGGGACAGGGGGCACCGGGGAGCTGTTTTTT
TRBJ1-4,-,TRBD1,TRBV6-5,CASGNRGREKLFF,TGTGCCAGCGGTAACAGGGGGCGTGAAAAACTGTTTTTT
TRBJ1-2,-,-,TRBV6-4,CASSPGVGYGYTF,TGTGCCAGCAGCCCAGGGGTGGGCTATGGCTACACCTTC
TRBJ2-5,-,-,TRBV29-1,CSVGLTQETQYF,TGCAGCGTTGGACTAACCCAAGAGACCCAGTACTTC
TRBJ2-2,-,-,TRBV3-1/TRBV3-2,CASSRGSTGELFF,TGTGCCAGCAGCCGTGGGAGCACCGGGGAGCTGTTTTTT
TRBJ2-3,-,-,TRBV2,CASSEGLSFTDTQYF,TGTGCCAGCAGTGAAGGGCTCAGTTTCACAGATACGCAGTATTTT
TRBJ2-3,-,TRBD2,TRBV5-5,CASSLVAGVATQYF,TGTGCCAGCAGCTTGGTAGCGGGAGTGGCTACGCAGTATTTT
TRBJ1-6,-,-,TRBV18,CASSPPGQIYNSPLHF,TGTGCCAGCTCACCACCAGGACAAATCTATAATTCACCCCTCCACTTT
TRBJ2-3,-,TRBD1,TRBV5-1,CASSQLTGYTDTQYF,TGCGCCAGCAGCCAACTGACAGGGTACACAGATACGCAGTATTTT
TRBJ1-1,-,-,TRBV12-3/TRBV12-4,CASSLRQEAFF,TGTGCCAGCAGTTTAAGACAAGAGGCTTTCTTT
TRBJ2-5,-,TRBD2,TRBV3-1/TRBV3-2,CASSQGLRGLGPKTQYF,TGTGCCAGCAGCCAAGGACTTAGGGGACTAGGCCCGAAGACCCAGTACTTC
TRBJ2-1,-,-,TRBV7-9,CASSFQRLYDYNEQFF,TGTGCCAGCAGCTTCCAAAGACTATATGATTACAATGAGCAGTTCTTC
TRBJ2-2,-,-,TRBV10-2,CASSSLESAGELFF,TGCGCCAGCAGTTCGCTGGAAAGCGCCGGGGAGCTGTTTTTT
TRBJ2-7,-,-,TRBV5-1,CASSLFRYEQYF,TGCGCCAGCAGCTTGTTCCGCTACGAGCAGTACTTC
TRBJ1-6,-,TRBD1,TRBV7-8,CASSRPPGQLNSPLHF,TGTGCCAGCAGCCGTCCGCCGGGACAGCTTAATTCACCCCTCCACTTT
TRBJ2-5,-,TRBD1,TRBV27,CASSSGQGGETQYF,TGTGCCAGCAGTTCGGGACAGGGAGGAGAGACCCAGTACTTC
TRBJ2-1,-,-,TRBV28,CASSFGTFEQFF,TGTGCCAGCAGTTTCGGGACATTTGAGCAGTTCTTC
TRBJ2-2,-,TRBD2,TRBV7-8,CASSLGLSAGELFF,TGTGCCAGCAGCTTGGGACTAAGCGCCGGGGAGCTGTTTTTT
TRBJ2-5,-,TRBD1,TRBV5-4,CASRPPGQADGTQYF,TGTGCCAGCAGACCCCCGGGACAGGCCGATGGGACCCAGTACTTC
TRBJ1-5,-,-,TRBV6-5,CASSIREGQPQHF,TGTGCCAGCAGTATCAGGGAGGGACAGCCCCAGCATTTT
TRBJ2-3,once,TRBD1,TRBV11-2,CASSLDQGADTQYF,TGTGCCAGCAGCTTAGATCAGGGGGCCGATACGCAGTATTTT
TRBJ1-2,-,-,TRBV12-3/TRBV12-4,CASSLFQGEGYTF,TGTGCCAGCAGTTTATTCCAGGGTGAGGGCTACACCTTC
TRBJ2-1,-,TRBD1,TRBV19,CASRKGQAYNEQFF,TGTGCCAGTAGGAAGGGACAGGCCTACAATGAGCAGTTCTTC
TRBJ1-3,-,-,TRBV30,CAWSPLGGRAGNTIYF,TGTGCCTGGAGTCCCCTCGGGGGAAGGGCTGGAAACACCATATATTTT
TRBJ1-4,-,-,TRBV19,CASSPPTENEKLFF,TGTGCCAGTAGCCCTCCGACAGAGAATGAAAAACTGTTTTTT
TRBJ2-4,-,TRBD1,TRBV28,CASHEGGTGVNIQYF,TGTGCCAGTCACGAAGGTGGTACAGGGGTAAACATTCAGTACTTC
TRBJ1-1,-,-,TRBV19,CASMGRRVILNTEAFF,TGTGCCAGTATGGGGAGGAGGGTCATACTGAACACTGAAGCTTTCTTT
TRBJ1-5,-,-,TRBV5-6,CASSLRGPRGNQPQHF,TGTGCCAGCAGCTTGAGAGGTCCCAGGGGCAATCAGCCCCAGCATTTT
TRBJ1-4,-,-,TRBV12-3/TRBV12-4,CASSDYPTEKLFF,TGTGCCAGCTCGGACTACCCGACCGAAAAACTGTTTTTT
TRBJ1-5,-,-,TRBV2,CASSELGGLGQPQHF,TGTGCCAGCAGTGAATTAGGAGGGCTTGGGCAGCCCCAGCATTTT
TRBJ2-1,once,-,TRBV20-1,CSATWTMQFF,TGCAGTGCTACTTGGACTATGCAGTTCTTC
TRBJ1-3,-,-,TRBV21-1,CASSLKANTIYF,TGTGCCAGCAGCCTCAAAGCGAACACCATATATTTT
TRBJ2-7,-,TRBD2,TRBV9,CASSALGPGGEQYF,TGTGCCAGCAGCGCCCTCGGGCCGGGAGGGGAGCAGTACTTC
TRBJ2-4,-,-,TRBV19,CATGRLSSGDIQYF,TGTGCCACTGGGAGGCTAAGCTCGGGCGACATTCAGTACTTC
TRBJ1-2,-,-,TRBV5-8,CASNPQLRSYGYTF,TGTGCCAGCAACCCACAGTTGCGCAGCTATGGCTACACCTTC
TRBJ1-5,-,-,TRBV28,CASSFFVGQGNQPQHF,TGTGCCAGCAGTTTCTTCGTCGGCCAGGGGAATCAGCCCCAGCATTTT
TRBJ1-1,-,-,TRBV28,CASSLLLGGLNTEAFF,TGTGCCAGCAGTTTATTGCTCGGGGGGTTGAACACTGAAGCTTTCTTT
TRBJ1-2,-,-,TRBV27,CASSQGKGSGYTF,TGTGCCAGCAGTCAGGGGAAGGGAAGTGGCTACACCTTC
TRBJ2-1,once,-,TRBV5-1,CASSYLPGLSYNEQFF,TGCGCCAGCAGCTATTTGCCGGGACTCTCCTACAATGAGCAGTTCTTC
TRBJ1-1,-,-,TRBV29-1,CSVEGQLNTEAFF,TGCAGCGTTGAGGGACAATTGAACACTGAAGCTTTCTTT
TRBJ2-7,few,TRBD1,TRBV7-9,CASSPAYRGLNEQYF,TGTGCCAGCAGCCCCGCCTACAGGGGGCTCAACGAGCAGTACTTC
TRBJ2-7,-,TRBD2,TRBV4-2,CASSQDRRLAGEGRYEQYF,TGTGCCAGCAGCCAAGATCGGAGACTAGCGGGAGAGGGACGGTACGAGCAGTACTTC
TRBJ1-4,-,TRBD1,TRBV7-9,CASSSGGNEKLFF,TGTGCCAGCAGCTCAGGGGGCAACGAAAAACTGTTTTTT
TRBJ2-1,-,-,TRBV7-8,CASSLTSNEQFF,TGTGCCAGCAGCCTAACTAGTAATGAGCAGTTCTTC
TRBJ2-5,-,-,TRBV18,CASSPSPPHGGTQYF,TGTGCCAGCTCACCATCCCCTCCCCACGGGGGGACCCAGTACTTC
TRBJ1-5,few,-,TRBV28,CASNREDGQPQHF,TGTGCCAGCAATCGGGAAGATGGTCAGCCCCAGCATTTT
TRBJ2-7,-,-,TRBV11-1,CASSLAGVYEQYF,TGTGCCAGCAGCTTAGCAGGGGTGTACGAGCAGTACTTC
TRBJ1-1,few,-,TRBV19,CASSIRQGLNTEAFF,TGTGCCAGTAGTATAAGGCAGGGCTTGAACACTGAAGCTTTCTTT
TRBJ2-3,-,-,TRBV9,CASSVAVGADTQYF,TGTGCCAGCAGCGTGGCTGTAGGGGCAGATACGCAGTATTTT
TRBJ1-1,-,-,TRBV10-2,CASSGRGGTEAFF,TGCGCCAGCAGTGGGAGGGGAGGGACTGAAGCTTTCTTT
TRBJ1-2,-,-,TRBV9,CASSVDDNNYGYTF,TGTGCCAGCAGCGTAGATGACAACAACTATGGCTACACCTTC